The 15 T cell receptor beta chains presented below share a single source sample, sequenced in a study of CD4 T cells in relation to SARS-CoV-2 and coronaviruses. Unexposed donor CD4+ T cells date from about 2011-2018, before the COVID-19 pandemic. After around nine days of culture, CD4+ T cells were isolated. Their target antigens are unknown. The method was immunoSEQ multiplex PCR; TCRdb's version includes in-frame clones alone and lacks a portion of them. The sample has about 21,000 clones, roughly 79% seen once. Sequenced: CD4+ T cells from PBMCs, cultured in vitro. Every receptor here comes from a human donor in good health.

The gene calls are TRBV14 and TRBJ2-1; D is possibly TRBD2 (6 bases). V was pared by 1 base and J by 8 bases, with 12 bases between. Per germline, CDR1 SGHDN and CDR2 FVKESK. This CDR3 is built from 14 residues. The CDR3 bases are TGTGCCAGCAGCCAAGGGGGACTGGGGGATGAGCAGTTCTTC. It codes for CASSQGGLGDEQFF.

This clone was observed a handful of times. The chain employs TRBV19 and TRBJ1-5, with unresolved D. Germline V gene lookup returns CDR1 LNHDA and CDR2 SQIVND (reference sequence). The CDR3 is 14 residues long. V shed 4 bases and J shed 4 bases, with 11 bases lying between them. For the CDR3, the DNA is TGTGCCAGTAGTAGCCCGAGAATTAATCAGCCCCAGCATTTT. Its translation: CASSSPRINQPQHF.

The chain links TRBV5-1 to TRBJ1-1, with D possibly matching TRBD1 (5 bases). V lost 4 bases and J 2 bases, leaving 21 bases between the germline ends. Germline V gives CDR1 SGHRS, CDR2 YFSETQ. The length of the CDR3 is 17 residues. The CDR3 bases are TGCGCCAGCAGCCCGCAGCCCGGTGGGGGAGAAAACACTGAAGCTTTCTTT. Translating gives CASSPQPGGGENTEAFF.

The gene calls are TRBV6-5 and TRBJ2-1; D uncertain. V was pared by 4 bases and J by 3 bases, with 7 bases between. Germline V lookup: CDR1 MNHEY, CDR2 SVGAGI. This CDR3 contains 13 residues. Here the CDR3 DNA reads TGTGCCAGCAGTTCCCGCGGCTACAATGAGCAGTTCTTC. Protein product: CASSSRGYNEQFF.

The chain is built from TRBV30 and TRBJ1-1; possibly TRBD1 for D (6 bases). From germline, CDR1 is GTSNPN and CDR2 SVGIG (reference sequence). V was shortened by 2 bases and J by 4 bases, with 17 bases between the two germline ends. This CDR3 spans 15 amino acids. The CDR3 DNA sequence: TGTGCCTGGAGTTCCACTTCTACAGGGCTCACTGAAGCTTTCTTT. Translating gives CAWSSTSTGLTEAFF.

This clone was recorded a few times. V and J are TRBV2 and TRBJ2-7; TRBD2 matches at 11 bases. Looked up from germline, CDR1 is SNHLY and CDR2 is FYNNEI. Unmatched junction bases numbered 4, after V lost 6 bases and J lost 3 bases. This CDR3 has 14 amino acids. The CDR3 bases are TGTGCCAGCAGAGCTAGCGGGGGGCGCTACGAGCAGTACTTC. Encoded protein: CASRASGGRYEQYF.

The chain carries TRBV7-8 and TRBJ2-4; 12 positions match TRBD2. The CDR3 spans 20 residues. Germline V CDR1 and CDR2: SGHVS, FQNEAQ. V shed 5 bases, J shed 8 bases, and the junction held 22 bases outside the gene matches. The CDR3 sequence is CASSPSPGLAGSKGGDIQYF. CDR3 coding DNA: TGTGCCAGCAGCCCAAGCCCCGGACTAGCGGGATCCAAAGGTGGGGACATTCAGTACTTC.

The J gene is TRBJ2-7, the V gene TRBV12-3 or TRBV12-4; D ambiguous. The CDR3 loop spans 12 amino acids. The V end lost 6 bases, the J end lost 3 bases, and 9 bases lay between the germline ends. The CDR3 region has the DNA TGTGCCAGCAGCAACGACGTCTACGAGCAGTACTTC. Amino acid sequence: CASSNDVYEQYF.

This clone occurred once. This chain uses TRBV30 with TRBJ2-7; weak D call: TRBD1 (6 bases). In germline, CDR1 is GTSNPN, CDR2 SVGIG (reference sequence). CDR3 length: 14 residues. V was clipped by 2 bases and J by 6 bases, with 17 bases between them. CDR3 coding DNA: TGTGCCTGGAGTCCTAAAAGGCAGGGGAGCGAGCAGTACTTC. As protein: CAWSPKRQGSEQYF.

The genes are TRBV2 and TRBJ2-7; 8 nucleotides line up with TRBD2. V was clipped by 0 bases and J by 5 bases; unmatched bases: 3. Germline CDR1 and CDR2: SNHLY and FYNNEI. The CDR3 has 14 residues. The CDR3 DNA reads TGTGCCAGCAGTGAAGCGGGACTAGTTCACGAGCAGTACTTC. This encodes CASSEAGLVHEQYF. The variable domain in full, completed from reference TRBV2 and TRBJ2-7, reads EPEVTQTPSHQVTQMGQEVILRCVPISNHLYFYWYRQILGQKVEFLVSFYNNEISEKSEIFDDQFSVERPDGSNFTLKIRSTKLEDSAMYFCASSEAGLVHEQYFGPGTRLTVT.

The chain is built from TRBV5-6 and TRBJ2-1, with D possibly matching TRBD1 (6 bases). Trimming removed 5 bases at V and 15 bases at J, with 15 bases between. The CDR3 contains 11 residues. Per germline, CDR1 SGHDT and CDR2 YYEEEE. The CDR3 DNA reads as TGTGCCAGCAGTACCGGGGACATCGCGTTCTTC. It encodes CASSTGDIAFF. Drawing the rest from reference TRBV5-6 and TRBJ2-1, the complete variable domain is DAGVTQSPTHLIKTRGQQVTLRCSPKSGHDTVSWYQQALGQGPQFIFQYYEEEERQRGNFPDRFSGHQFPNYSSELNVNALLLGDSALYLCASSTGDIAFFGPGTRLTVL.

This clone has more than one count but fewer than ten. The rearrangement joins TRBV19 to TRBJ2-2; 10 bases match TRBD2. CDR1 is LNHDA, CDR2 SQIVND, per germline (reference sequence). This CDR3 spans 17 amino acids. The V and J ends lost 4 bases and 2 bases, in that order; junction bases with no gene match: 7. As DNA, the CDR3 is TGTGCCAGTAGTACCGCAATAGCGGGAGGAAACACCGGGGAGCTGTTTTTT. Its translation: CASSTAIAGGNTGELFF.

The chain is built from TRBV10-3 and TRBJ2-1, with 11 positions matching TRBD1. Trimming at V came to 7 bases and at J to 2 bases, leaving 7 bases not matched to a gene. CDR1 ENHRY and CDR2 SYGVKD come from the germline V gene. The CDR3 sequence is 16 residues long. The CDR3 DNA reads TGTGCCATCAACGGGGACAGGGGGGGCCCCTACAATGAGCAGTTCTTC. Translating it yields CAINGDRGGPYNEQFF.

The chain joins TRBV7-6 to TRBJ2-1; tentatively, D is TRBD2 (5 bases). CDR1 and CDR2 from the germline V gene are SGHVS and FNYEAQ. Between the trimmed V and J ends, which lost 4 bases and 0 bases, there was a span of 16 bases. This CDR3 spans 17 amino acids. The CDR3 DNA follows: TGTGCCAGCAGCTCGAGACTACACGAGACCTCCTACAATGAGCAGTTCTTC. This sequence encodes CASSSRLHETSYNEQFF.

This clone was recorded only once. The chain recombines TRBV19 with TRBJ2-3; D may correspond to TRBD1 or TRBD2 (5 bases each). The CDR3 is 14 amino acids. V gave up 6 bases and J gave up 2 bases, with 12 bases separating them. Germline lookup yields CDR1 LNHDA and CDR2 SQIVND (reference sequence). The CDR3 protein is CASSLGDDTDTQYF. The CDR3 nucleotides read TGTGCCAGTAGCCTCGGGGACGACACAGATACGCAGTATTTT.